This T cell receptor (beta chain) was identified in a study of identical twins listed by TCRdb under 2016. As for the study more broadly: TCR alpha and beta repertoires from monozygotic twins, unrelated adults of various ages and cord blood were deep-sequenced to test whether fetal clonotypes persist. To rule out contamination, the twin experiments were replicated at different times with different library preparation protocols. Findings and caveats that apply to the study as a whole: Because the same donors could not be followed over many years, the conclusions depended on cross-sectional statistical analysis. In monozygotic twins, recombination models systematically underestimated out-of-frame TCR alpha sharing, but the models matched the sharing seen between unrelated individuals. Compared with coincidental sharing between unrelated individuals, out-of-frame TCR alpha sequences shared between twins had an excess of sequences with low generation probability. Excess twin sharing in beta out-of-frame sequences was weaker because fewer shared sequences lowered the signal-to-noise ratio. Zero-insertion analyses could be partly confounded by invariant T cells such as MAIT and iNKT, though diverse VJ usage argued against such confounding for most clonotypes. Fewer insertions were carried by abundant cord blood beta clonotypes, a similar but weaker trend appeared in young adult naive repertoires, and no such trend appeared in memory repertoires.

Every donor in the study was a healthy Caucasian. The twin cohort comprised three pairs of female monozygotic twins, all aged about 18 to 29 years. Using Miltenyi CD45RO+ enrichment and human naive T-cell isolation kits, memory (CD45RO+) and naive T cells were isolated from PBMC. Library generation was performed with 5' RACE. The sequencer was an Illumina HiSeq 2000. A universal primer binding site was introduced by template switching, and a unique molecular identifier was present in the final cDNA, enabling accurate counting of TCR cDNA molecules. First-strand cDNA for TCR alpha and beta chains was synthesized from specific primers in the conserved constant-segment region. To control for contamination, every cDNA library was double barcoded, receiving both a SMART-Mk sample barcode and Illumina barcodes. TruSeq adapter sequences along with Illumina sample barcodes were introduced in two successive PCR steps. The TCR alpha and beta cDNA libraries were sequenced on the Illumina HiSeq platform using custom primers. On the authors' methods: MiGEC processed the raw reads to extract unique molecular identifiers, while MiXCR was used to determine the CDR3 positions. For each individual, recombination models were inferred using an EM algorithm with the repgenHMM and IGoR tools. Shared clonotypes were analyzed with the tcR package in R, and sharing was normalized by the product of cloneset sizes. Out-of-frame nonproductive sequences were analyzed to study raw recombination free of thymic and clonal selection effects. The public reads were quality trimmed at Q25 with fastp and then assembled into clones with MiXCR by TCRdb, keeping productive beta chains. One record per CDR3 amino acid sequence lists the most common genes and DNA. The V and J calls reflect TCRdb's pipeline rather than the authors' work. The sample table records 220,000 or so distinct CDR3 sequences; roughly 7% of these occur just once. The ten largest make up about 3.6% of the sample.

In the case of this clonotype: No antigen is known for it. No clone much larger than this one lies a single base away; base qualities are absent.

The sample also formed part of further work on yellow fever vaccine responses in identical twins. According to the second study: The T cell response to vaccination in identical twins was reported by the authors to appear partly convergent and partly personalized. The study precisely tracked vaccine-responding T cell clones in identical twins.

The sample comprised memory (CD45RO+) T cells sorted from blood. Reading the label with the study, this specimen's cell subset or site is: CD45RO+ enriched T cells. The receptor's source is a woman between 18 and 30 years old in good health.

The nucleotides are TGCGCCAGCAGTGAGAACCCTACTGGGGCCAACGTCCTGACTTTC. Translated, it gives CASSENPTGANVLTF. The receptor chain draws on TRBV10-2 and TRBJ2-6, with no confidently assigned D gene. Inclusive of the bounding cysteine and phenylalanine, the CDR3 is 15 residues long. The retained sequence is limited to the CDR3, 45 bases, with the frame set at the first base. Trimming at the junction amounts to 2 bases on V and 2 bases on J, and the germline ends lie 7 bases apart. CDR1 and CDR2 are read off the germline V gene as WSHSY and SAAADI.